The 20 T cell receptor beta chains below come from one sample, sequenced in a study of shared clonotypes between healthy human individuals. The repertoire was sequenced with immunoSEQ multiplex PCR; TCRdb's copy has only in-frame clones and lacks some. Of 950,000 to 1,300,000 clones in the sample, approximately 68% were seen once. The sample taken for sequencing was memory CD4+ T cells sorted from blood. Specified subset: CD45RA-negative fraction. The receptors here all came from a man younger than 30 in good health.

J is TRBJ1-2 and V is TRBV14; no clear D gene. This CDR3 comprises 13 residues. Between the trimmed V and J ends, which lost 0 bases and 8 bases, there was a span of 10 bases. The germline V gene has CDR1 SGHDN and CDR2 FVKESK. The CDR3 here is CASSQDLSTGYTF. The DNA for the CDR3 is TGTGCCAGCAGCCAAGATCTGAGTACCGGCTACACCTTC.

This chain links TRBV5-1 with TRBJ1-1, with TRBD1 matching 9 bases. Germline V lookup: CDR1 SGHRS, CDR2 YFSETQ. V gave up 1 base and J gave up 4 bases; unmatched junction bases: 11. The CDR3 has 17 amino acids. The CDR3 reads CASSLTPGTGRGTEAFF. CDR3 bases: TGCGCCAGCAGCTTGACTCCCGGGACAGGGAGGGGCACTGAAGCTTTCTTT.

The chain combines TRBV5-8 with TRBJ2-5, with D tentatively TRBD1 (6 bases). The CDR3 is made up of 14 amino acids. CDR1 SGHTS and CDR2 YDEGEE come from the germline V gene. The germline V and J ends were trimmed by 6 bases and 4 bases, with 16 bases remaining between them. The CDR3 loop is CASNEGVVRETQYF. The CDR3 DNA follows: TGTGCCAGCAATGAGGGGGTAGTGAGAGAGACCCAGTACTTC.

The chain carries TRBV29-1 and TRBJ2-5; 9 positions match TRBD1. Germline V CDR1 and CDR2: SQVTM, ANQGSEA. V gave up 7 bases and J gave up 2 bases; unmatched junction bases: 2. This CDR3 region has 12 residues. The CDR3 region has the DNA TGCAGCGCCGGACAGGGGCAAGAGACCCAGTACTTC. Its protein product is CSAGQGQETQYF.

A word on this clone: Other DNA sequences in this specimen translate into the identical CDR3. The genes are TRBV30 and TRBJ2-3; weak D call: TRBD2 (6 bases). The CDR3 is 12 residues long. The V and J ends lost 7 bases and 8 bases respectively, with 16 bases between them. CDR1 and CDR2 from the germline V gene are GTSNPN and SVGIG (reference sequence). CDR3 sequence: CAFRQLAPTQYF. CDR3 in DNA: TGTGCCTTTAGGCAACTAGCACCTACGCAGTATTTT.

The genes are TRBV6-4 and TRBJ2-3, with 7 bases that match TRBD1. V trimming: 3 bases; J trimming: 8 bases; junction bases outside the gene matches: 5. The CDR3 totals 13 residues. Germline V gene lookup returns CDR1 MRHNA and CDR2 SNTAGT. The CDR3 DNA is TGTGCCAGCAGTGAATCGGGACAGAGTACGCAGTATTTT. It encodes CASSESGQSTQYF.

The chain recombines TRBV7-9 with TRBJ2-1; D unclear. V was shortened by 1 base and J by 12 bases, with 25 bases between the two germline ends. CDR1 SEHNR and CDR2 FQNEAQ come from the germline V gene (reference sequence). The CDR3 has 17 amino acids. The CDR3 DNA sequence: TGTGCCAGCAGCTTAGTAACCCCCTCGCGGTTTAAGGGTTGGCAGTTCTTC. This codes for CASSLVTPSRFKGWQFF.

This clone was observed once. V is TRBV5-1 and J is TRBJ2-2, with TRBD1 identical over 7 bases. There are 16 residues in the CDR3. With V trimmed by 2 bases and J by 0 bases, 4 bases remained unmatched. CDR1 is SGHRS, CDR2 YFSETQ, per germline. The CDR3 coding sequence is TGCGCCAGCAGCTTCCAGGGGGACCCGAACACCGGGGAGCTGTTTTTT. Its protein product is CASSFQGDPNTGELFF.

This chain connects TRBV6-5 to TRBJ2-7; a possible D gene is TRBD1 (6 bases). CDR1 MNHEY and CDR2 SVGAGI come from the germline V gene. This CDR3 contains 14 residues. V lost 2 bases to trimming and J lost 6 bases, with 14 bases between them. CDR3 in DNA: TGTGCCAGCAGTTACCTCACAGGGCGAGGCGAGCAGTACTTC. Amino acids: CASSYLTGRGEQYF.

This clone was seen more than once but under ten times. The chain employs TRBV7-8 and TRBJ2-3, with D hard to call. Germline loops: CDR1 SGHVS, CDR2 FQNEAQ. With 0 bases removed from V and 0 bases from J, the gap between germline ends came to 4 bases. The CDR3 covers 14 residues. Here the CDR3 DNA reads TGTGCCAGCAGCTTAGCACCCAGCACAGATACGCAGTATTTT. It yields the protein CASSLAPSTDTQYF.

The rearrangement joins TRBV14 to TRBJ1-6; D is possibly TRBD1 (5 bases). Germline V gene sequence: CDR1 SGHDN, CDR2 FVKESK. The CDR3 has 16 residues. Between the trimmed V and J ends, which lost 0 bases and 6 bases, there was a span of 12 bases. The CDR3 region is CASSQDEGRLNSPLHF. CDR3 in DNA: TGTGCCAGCAGCCAAGATGAGGGACGGCTTAATTCACCCCTCCACTTT.

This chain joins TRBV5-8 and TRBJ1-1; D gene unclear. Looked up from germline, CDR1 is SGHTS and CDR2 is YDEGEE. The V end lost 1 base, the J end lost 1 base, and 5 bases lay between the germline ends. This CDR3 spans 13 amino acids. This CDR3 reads CASSLPQNTEAFF. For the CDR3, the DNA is TGTGCCAGCAGCTTGCCTCAGAACACTGAAGCTTTCTTT.

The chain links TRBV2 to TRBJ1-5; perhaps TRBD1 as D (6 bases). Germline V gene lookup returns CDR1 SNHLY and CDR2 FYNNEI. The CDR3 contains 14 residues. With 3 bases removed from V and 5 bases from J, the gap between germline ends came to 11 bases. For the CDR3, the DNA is TGTGCCAGCAGTGATTTCGGGGGCCATCAGCCCCAGCATTTT. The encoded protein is CASSDFGGHQPQHF.

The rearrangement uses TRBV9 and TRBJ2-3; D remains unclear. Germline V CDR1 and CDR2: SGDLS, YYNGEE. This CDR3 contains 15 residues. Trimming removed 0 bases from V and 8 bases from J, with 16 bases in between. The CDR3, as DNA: TGTGCCAGCAGCGTAGATATCGATGGTCTAGGTACGCAGTATTTT. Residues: CASSVDIDGLGTQYF.

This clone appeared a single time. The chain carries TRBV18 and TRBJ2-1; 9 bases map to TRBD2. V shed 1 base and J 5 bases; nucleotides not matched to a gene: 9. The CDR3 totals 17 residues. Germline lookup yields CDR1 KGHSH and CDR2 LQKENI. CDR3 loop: CASSPQGLALTHNEQFF. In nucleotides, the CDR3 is TGTGCCAGCTCACCACAAGGACTAGCGCTCACCCACAATGAGCAGTTCTTC.

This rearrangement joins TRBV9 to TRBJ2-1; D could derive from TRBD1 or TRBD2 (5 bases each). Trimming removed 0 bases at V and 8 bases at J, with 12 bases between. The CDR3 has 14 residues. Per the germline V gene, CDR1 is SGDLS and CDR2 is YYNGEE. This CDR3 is CASSVAPRDDEQFF. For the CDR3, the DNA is TGTGCCAGCAGCGTAGCTCCCAGGGACGATGAGCAGTTCTTC. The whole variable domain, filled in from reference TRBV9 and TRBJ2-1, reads DSGVTQTPKHLITATGQRVTLRCSPRSGDLSVYWYQQSLDQGLQFLIQYYNGEERAKGNILERFSAQQFPDLHSELNLSSLELGDSALYFCASSVAPRDDEQFFGPGTRLTVL.

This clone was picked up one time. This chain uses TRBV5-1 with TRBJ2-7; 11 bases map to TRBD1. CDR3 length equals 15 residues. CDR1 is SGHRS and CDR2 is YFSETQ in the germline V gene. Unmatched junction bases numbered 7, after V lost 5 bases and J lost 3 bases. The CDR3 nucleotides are TGCGCCAGCAGACGGGACAGGGGGACCGGCTACGAGCAGTACTTC. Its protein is CASRRDRGTGYEQYF. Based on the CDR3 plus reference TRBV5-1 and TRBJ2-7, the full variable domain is KAGVTQTPRYLIKTRGQQVTLSCSPISGHRSVSWYQQTPGQGLQFLFEYFSETQRNKGNFPGRFSGRQFSNSRSEMNVSTLELGDSALYLCASRRDRGTGYEQYFGPGTRLTVT.

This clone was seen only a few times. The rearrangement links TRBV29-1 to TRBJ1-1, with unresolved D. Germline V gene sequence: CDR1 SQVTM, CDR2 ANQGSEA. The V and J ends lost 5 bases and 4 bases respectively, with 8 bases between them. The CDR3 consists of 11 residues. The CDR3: CSVTGSTEAFF. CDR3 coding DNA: TGCAGCGTTACGGGGAGCACTGAAGCTTTCTTT.

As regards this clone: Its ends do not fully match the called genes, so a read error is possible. The CDR3 loop reads CASSSGQGATETQYF. The DNA for the CDR3 is TGTGCTAGCAGCTCTGGACAGGGGGCTACAGAGACCCAGTACTTC. The chain carries TRBV7-7 and TRBJ2-5; TRBD1 agrees at 11 bases. The CDR3 has 15 amino acids. Germline values: CDR1 SSHAT, CDR2 FNYEAQ (reference sequence). Looking up the rest from reference TRBV7-7 and TRBJ2-5 gives the full variable domain: GAGVSQSPRYKVTKRGQDVTLRCDPISSHATLYWYQQALGQGPEFLTYFNYEAQPDKSGLPSDRFSAERPEGSISTLTIQRTEQRDSAMYRCASSSGQGATETQYFGPGTRLLVL.

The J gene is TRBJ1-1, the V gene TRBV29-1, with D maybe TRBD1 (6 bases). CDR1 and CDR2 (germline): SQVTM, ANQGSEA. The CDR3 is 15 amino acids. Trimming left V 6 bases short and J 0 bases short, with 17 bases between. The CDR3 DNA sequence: TGCAGCGTGCTTCGTCCCGGGACATTGAACACTGAAGCTTTCTTT. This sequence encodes CSVLRPGTLNTEAFF.